The 31 T cell receptor beta chains listed next were all sequenced from one sample in a study of T cell changes during pregnancy in multiple sclerosis. The repertoire was sequenced with immunoSEQ multiplex PCR; TCRdb's copy has only in-frame clones and lacks some. The table includes tens of thousands of clones, almost 95% detected once. The sample was peripheral blood, taken after pregnancy. The receptors were gathered from a female donor with multiple sclerosis, enrolled in a pregnancy study.

This rearrangement joins TRBV4-1 to TRBJ2-7; the D gene is possibly TRBD1 (6 bases). The CDR3 extends over 15 amino acids. V dropped 4 bases and J dropped 1 base, with 14 bases sitting between them. CDR1 and CDR2 (germline): MGHRA, YSYEKL. The CDR3 loop reads CASSPGARGSYEQYF. The CDR3 DNA is TGCGCCAGCAGCCCAGGGGCTCGCGGGTCCTACGAGCAGTACTTC.

This sequence joins TRBV6-1 and TRBJ1-5, with a weak D call TRBD1 (6 bases). Looked up from germline, CDR1 is MNHNS and CDR2 is SASEGT. The CDR3 spans 16 residues. The ends were cut back, 0 bases at V and 2 bases at J, with 11 bases in the middle. The DNA of the CDR3 is TGTGCCAGCAGTGAAGCGAACAGGGTAGGCAATCAGCCCCAGCATTTT. It yields the protein CASSEANRVGNQPQHF.

Here the CDR3 reads CASSLRPSGGGDTQYF. CDR3 coding DNA: TGCGCCAGCAGCTTGAGGCCTAGCGGGGGAGGAGATACGCAGTATTTT. The V and J genes are TRBV5-1 and TRBJ2-3; 10 nucleotides align to TRBD2. CDR1 is SGHRS, CDR2 YFSETQ, per germline. V was pared by 1 base and J by 5 bases, with 7 bases of the junction left unmatched. The CDR3 length is 16 residues.

This chain links TRBV5-1 with TRBJ1-2, with unresolved D. CDR3 length: 12 amino acids. The germline V gene has CDR1 SGHRS and CDR2 YFSETQ. Trimming took 4 bases from V and 3 from J, leaving 7 bases between them. The CDR3 reads CASSPSDYGYTF. In DNA form, the CDR3 reads TGCGCCAGCAGCCCAAGCGACTATGGCTACACCTTC.

The CDR3 protein is CASSLLSGLALDTQYF. The CDR3 DNA sequence: TGTGCCAGCAGCTTACTCTCGGGACTAGCACTAGATACGCAGTATTTT. The chain joins TRBV7-2 to TRBJ2-3; TRBD2 agrees at 9 bases. The CDR3 is 16 amino acids. The germline V gene encodes CDR1 SGHTA and CDR2 FQGNSA. J was trimmed by 5 bases and V by 2 bases; bases with no gene match: 8.

The chain combines TRBV7-2 with TRBJ1-5, with 7 bases identical to TRBD1. Trimming took 3 bases from V and 4 from J; bases not matched to a gene: 6. Germline CDR1 reads SGHTA; CDR2 reads FQGNSA. The CDR3 extends over 15 amino acids. The CDR3 sequence is CASSFTAGGNQPQHF. The CDR3 bases are TGTGCCAGCAGCTTTACCGCAGGGGGAAATCAGCCCCAGCATTTT.

This chain links TRBV4-3 with TRBJ1-1; maybe TRBD1 (6 bases). The CDR3 spans 15 residues. Germline assignment: CDR1 LGHNA and CDR2 YSLEER. Trimming removed 1 base from V and 4 bases from J, with 13 bases in between. CDR3 residues: CASSQVRGAGTEAFF. CDR3 DNA: TGCGCCAGCAGCCAAGTCCGGGGGGCTGGCACTGAAGCTTTCTTT.

V is TRBV5-5 and J is TRBJ2-7; D possibly corresponds to TRBD1 (7 bases). The length of the CDR3 is 15 residues. Per germline, CDR1 SGHKS and CDR2 YYEKEE (reference sequence). With 0 bases removed from V and 3 bases from J, the gap between germline ends came to 13 bases. The CDR3 DNA is TGTGCCAGCAGCTTGGGTGCAGGGGGGAACTACGAGCAGTACTTC. Protein product: CASSLGAGGNYEQYF.

This clone was seen only once. This chain joins TRBV19 and TRBJ1-3; D may be TRBD1 (5 bases). Trimming shortened V by 9 bases and J by 0 bases, and 9 bases separated the two germline ends. The CDR3 is 13 residues long. The V gene's germline CDR1 is LNHDA and CDR2 SQIVND (reference sequence). The CDR3 here is CASRVSSGNTIYF. The CDR3, as DNA: TGTGCCAGCAGGGTGAGCTCTGGAAACACCATATATTTT.

This rearrangement joins TRBV7-2 to TRBJ2-1, with 8 bases identical to TRBD1. The CDR3 spans 15 residues. The V segment lost 2 bases and the J segment 3 bases; nucleotides outside the gene matches: 3. From germline, CDR1 is SGHTA and CDR2 FQGNSA. The CDR3 spells CASSLSQGDYNEQFF. Written as DNA, the CDR3 is TGTGCCAGCAGCTTATCACAGGGGGACTACAATGAGCAGTTCTTC.

The chain couples TRBV7-8 to TRBJ1-5; possible D gene TRBD1, 5 bases. The CDR3 runs 15 residues. CDR1 and CDR2 from the germline V gene are SGHVS and FQNEAQ. V was cut by 5 bases and J by 2 bases, with 13 bases left in between. The CDR3 DNA sequence: TGTGCCAGCAGCCCCAGCAGGGTGGGCAATCAGCCCCAGCATTTT. Translated: CASSPSRVGNQPQHF.

CDR3 sequence reads: CASSEQGYNFYEQYF. CDR3 DNA: TGTGCCAGCAGTGAACAGGGGTATAATTTCTACGAGCAGTACTTC. The chain recombines TRBV6-1 with TRBJ2-7; D is perhaps TRBD1 (6 bases). CDR1 and CDR2 (germline): MNHNS, SASEGT. The V end was cut by 2 bases, the J end by 3 bases, with 14 bases between. This CDR3 is built from 15 residues.

The chain joins TRBV19 to TRBJ2-1; a possible D gene is TRBD2 (6 bases). Germline lookup yields CDR1 LNHDA and CDR2 SQIVND (reference sequence). The CDR3 loop spans 14 amino acids. Trimming left V 4 bases short and J 5 bases short, with 12 bases between. CDR3 nucleotide sequence: TGTGCCAGTAGTACGGGACTGGGCAACAATGAGCAGTTCTTC. It yields the protein CASSTGLGNNEQFF.

The V and J genes are TRBV29-1 and TRBJ1-2; weak D call: TRBD1 (5 bases). The CDR3 length is 14 residues. V was trimmed by 4 bases and J by 0 bases, leaving 12 bases between them. Germline assignment: CDR1 SQVTM and CDR2 ANQGSEA. CDR3: CSVGEGTSNYGYTF. The CDR3 region has the DNA TGCAGCGTTGGCGAGGGGACTTCTAACTATGGCTACACCTTC.

J is TRBJ1-1 and V is TRBV28, with 8 bases matching TRBD1. The V gene's germline CDR1 is MDHEN and CDR2 SYDVKM. Trimming cost V 5 bases and J 7 bases; bases outside gene matches: 9. The CDR3 spans 14 residues. CDR3 sequence: CASSIHNRGGEAFF. DNA for the CDR3: TGTGCCAGCAGTATCCACAACAGGGGGGGTGAAGCTTTCTTT.

The chain employs TRBV10-1 and TRBJ2-7; 7 bases fit TRBD1. CDR3 length: 13 residues. CDR1 is WNHNN, CDR2 SYGVQD, per germline (reference sequence). J lost 4 bases, V lost 6 bases, and 6 bases had no gene match. The CDR3 DNA is TGCGCCAGCAGAAGGGACAGCGCTTACGAGCAGTACTTC. Its translation: CASRRDSAYEQYF.

This clone was detected once. V usage is TRBV5-6 and J usage is TRBJ2-3; 7 bases fit TRBD1. This CDR3 has 18 amino acids. V dropped 4 bases and J dropped 1; count of bases not matched to a gene: 15. Per germline, CDR1 SGHDT and CDR2 YYEEEE. The CDR3 bases are TGTGCCAGCAGCCCAATTATTTTGACAGGGCCCGGCACAGATACGCAGTATTTT. It codes for CASSPIILTGPGTDTQYF. Using reference TRBV5-6 and TRBJ2-3 for the parts outside the CDR3, the full variable domain is DAGVTQSPTHLIKTRGQQVTLRCSPKSGHDTVSWYQQALGQGPQFIFQYYEEEERQRGNFPDRFSGHQFPNYSSELNVNALLLGDSALYLCASSPIILTGPGTDTQYFGPGTRLTVL.

The chain has TRBV5-1 and TRBJ2-2; TRBD1 might be the D (6 bases). The CDR3 runs 14 residues. Trimming stripped 1 base from V and 4 bases from J, with 8 bases between. Germline V gene data show CDR1 as SGHRS and CDR2 as YFSETQ. CDR3 in DNA: TGCGCCAGCAGCTTGTGGACAGCCACCGGGGAGCTGTTTTTT. This codes for CASSLWTATGELFF. The whole variable domain, remainder taken from reference TRBV5-1 and TRBJ2-2, is KAGVTQTPRYLIKTRGQQVTLSCSPISGHRSVSWYQQTPGQGLQFLFEYFSETQRNKGNFPGRFSGRQFSNSRSEMNVSTLELGDSALYLCASSLWTATGELFFGEGSRLTVL.

V usage is TRBV4-1 and J usage is TRBJ2-7, with D possibly matching TRBD1 (6 bases). The germline V gene encodes CDR1 MGHRA and CDR2 YSYEKL. This CDR3 region has 17 residues. The V end was cut by 0 bases, the J end by 2 bases, with 17 bases between. This chain's CDR3 is CASSQDPREQGTYEQYF. CDR3 nucleotide sequence: TGCGCCAGCAGCCAAGACCCGAGGGAGCAGGGGACCTACGAGCAGTACTTC.

The rearrangement uses TRBV28 and TRBJ1-4; 8 positions match TRBD1. The CDR3 runs 12 residues. After removal of 11 bases from V and 2 bases from J, the junction contained 1 base not matched to a gene. Germline CDR1 is MDHEN and CDR2 is SYDVKM. The CDR3 reads CAAGGTNEKLFF. In DNA form, the CDR3 reads TGTGCCGCAGGGGGCACTAATGAAAAACTGTTTTTT.

This rearrangement joins TRBV10-2 to TRBJ2-6, with 9 bases lining up with TRBD2. Germline CDR1 is WSHSY and CDR2 is SAAADI. J was trimmed by 2 bases and V by 7 bases; bases with no gene match: 9. The CDR3 contains 17 residues. In nucleotides, the CDR3 is TGCGCCAGCACCTTCGCGGGAGGGCCTGCTGGGGCCAACGTCCTGACTTTC. It yields the protein CASTFAGGPAGANVLTF.

V usage is TRBV6-5 and J usage is TRBJ1-2, with D possibly TRBD1 on 5 matching bases. The CDR3 totals 16 residues. Germline lookup yields CDR1 MNHEY and CDR2 SVGAGI. Trimming took off 4 bases at V and 3 bases at J, with 18 bases between the two ends. The CDR3 here is CASSLLIGASHYGYTF. The CDR3 DNA follows: TGTGCCAGCAGTTTATTAATAGGGGCCTCCCACTATGGCTACACCTTC.

This chain joins TRBV19 and TRBJ2-3; no reliable D call. Per germline, CDR1 LNHDA and CDR2 SQIVND (reference sequence). The CDR3 loop spans 15 amino acids. Trimming cost V 0 bases and J 0 bases, with 7 bases left between them. The CDR3 is CASSIESYSTDTQYF. The CDR3 DNA sequence: TGTGCCAGTAGTATAGAGAGTTACAGCACAGATACGCAGTATTTT.

The chain has TRBV6-4 and TRBJ1-6, with 7 bases aligning to TRBD1. The CDR3 contains 15 residues. Germline values: CDR1 MRHNA, CDR2 SNTAGT. V was pared by 6 bases and J by 9 bases, with 11 bases of the junction left unmatched. The CDR3 nucleotides are TGTGCCAGCAGCTTACAGGGGTTAGGAAGTTCACCCCTCCACTTT. Translated: CASSLQGLGSSPLHF.

The V call is TRBV19, the J call TRBJ1-2, with D perhaps matching TRBD1 (6 bases). Germline V gene data show CDR1 as LNHDA and CDR2 as SQIVND (reference sequence). Between the trimmed V and J ends, which lost 5 bases and 2 bases, there was a span of 9 bases. CDR3 length: 13 residues. As DNA, the CDR3 is TGTGCCAGTAGTCCACAGGGAAACTATGGCTACACCTTC. It is translated as CASSPQGNYGYTF.

The chain employs TRBV5-1 and TRBJ2-5, with 8 bases fitting TRBD1. V lost 0 bases and J lost 2; bases outside the gene matches: 3. Germline V gives CDR1 SGHRS, CDR2 YFSETQ. The CDR3 sequence is 15 residues long. The CDR3 is CASSLGDRRQETQYF. DNA for the CDR3: TGCGCCAGCAGCTTGGGGGACAGGCGTCAAGAGACCCAGTACTTC.

The gene calls are TRBV10-1 and TRBJ2-7; tentative D call: TRBD2 (6 bases). The V and J ends lost 8 bases and 0 bases respectively, with 14 bases between them. Germline V CDR1 and CDR2: WNHNN, SYGVQD (reference sequence). This CDR3 is built from 14 residues. The CDR3 bases are TGCGCCAGCGGCCGGGACTTGGGCTCCTACGAGCAGTACTTC. This translates into CASGRDLGSYEQYF.

The rearrangement joins TRBV4-3 to TRBJ2-1, with 7 nucleotides matching TRBD2. Germline loops: CDR1 LGHNA, CDR2 YSLEER. Trimming removed 3 bases from V and 0 bases from J; junction bases left unmatched: 8. CDR3 size: 17 residues. CDR3 loop: CASSQDSGPSSYNEQFF. As DNA, the CDR3 is TGCGCCAGCAGCCAGGATAGCGGGCCAAGCTCCTACAATGAGCAGTTCTTC.

This clone was counted a single time. The chain uses TRBV30 and TRBJ1-1; tentative D call: TRBD1 (5 bases). Germline CDR1 and CDR2: GTSNPN and SVGIG (reference sequence). The length of the CDR3 is 13 residues. V lost 0 bases and J 4 bases, leaving 9 bases between the germline ends. CDR3 nucleotide sequence: TGTGCCTGGAGTGTACCGGGGGGCACTGAAGCTTTCTTT. Encoded protein: CAWSVPGGTEAFF.

This clone was seen just once. This chain links TRBV27 with TRBJ2-7; tentative D call: TRBD1 (6 bases). V dropped 8 bases and J dropped 4 bases, with 21 bases sitting between them. Germline-derived CDR1 and CDR2 are MNHEY and SMNVEV (reference sequence). The CDR3 has 15 amino acids. CDR3 DNA sequence: TGTGCCAGCCGATTGAGCCTGGGGGCCGGTTACGAGCAGTACTTC. It encodes CASRLSLGAGYEQYF.

The rearrangement links TRBV4-2 to TRBJ1-1, with D perhaps matching TRBD1 (6 bases). CDR3 length equals 16 residues. V lost 2 bases, J lost 4 bases, and 17 bases lay in between. In germline, CDR1 is LGHNA, CDR2 YNFKEQ. The CDR3: CASSQKFEQGGTEAFF. The CDR3 nucleotides read TGTGCCAGCAGCCAAAAATTCGAACAGGGCGGCACTGAAGCTTTCTTT.